This is a list of T cell receptor beta chains from one sample in a study of shared clonotypes between healthy human individuals. Method: immunoSEQ multiplex PCR; TCRdb's copy keeps in-frame clones and lacks some. The data hold over 850,000 clones, with about 80% observed a single time. Sequenced material: memory CD4+ T cells from PBMCs. The source is a man between 18 and 35 years old in good health. Some clones in this sample may be carry-over from other donors' samples. Both conserved end residues are part of each CDR3. The D gene is left open where the match is weak. Rows may omit the clone size; those that give it use once, few, many or a size class.

D: TRBD2
V: TRBV6-1
size: once
J: TRBJ2-1
CDR3: CASSEGTSGNEQFF
DNA: TGTGCCAGCAGTGAAGGGACTAGCGGTAATGAGCAGTTCTTC

D: TRBD2
V: TRBV5-6
size: .
J: TRBJ2-3
CDR3: CASSPVAGAVDTQYF
DNA: TGTGCCAGCAGCCCCGTGGCGGGAGCGGTAGATACGCAGTATTTT

D: TRBD1
V: TRBV7-2
size: many
J: TRBJ1-1
CDR3: CASSQTGVMNTEAFF
DNA: TGTGCCAGCAGCCAGACAGGGGTCATGAACACTGAAGCTTTCTTT

D: .
V: TRBV9
size: .
J: TRBJ2-7
CDR3: CASSPGTHLGEQYF
DNA: TGTGCCAGCAGCCCCGGGACACACCTGGGGGAGCAGTACTTC

D: .
V: TRBV15
size: .
J: TRBJ1-3
CDR3: CATSRERVPGNTIYF
DNA: TGTGCCACCAGCAGAGAAAGGGTGCCTGGAAACACCATATATTTT

D: .
V: TRBV7-8
size: .
J: TRBJ2-2
CDR3: CASSFWRGNGELFF
DNA: TGTGCCAGCAGCTTTTGGCGGGGTAACGGGGAGCTGTTTTTT

D: TRBD2
V: TRBV5-1
size: .
J: TRBJ2-3
CDR3: CASSLALAGGVTDTQYF
DNA: TGCGCCAGCAGCTTGGCCCTAGCGGGAGGAGTCACAGATACGCAGTATTTT

D: TRBD1
V: TRBV5-4
size: .
J: TRBJ2-7
CDR3: CASSAPRTGVGYEQYF
DNA: TGTGCCAGCAGCGCACCGCGGACAGGGGTTGGCTACGAGCAGTACTTC

D: TRBD1
V: TRBV25-1
size: .
J: TRBJ1-6
CDR3: CASRRSGTAYNSPLHF
DNA: TGTGCCAGCAGAAGGTCCGGGACAGCATATAATTCACCCCTCCACTTT

D: .
V: TRBV5-1
size: .
J: TRBJ2-7
CDR3: CASSSPPGQPGGYEQYF
DNA: TGCGCCAGCAGCTCTCCTCCGGGACAACCAGGCGGGTACGAGCAGTACTTC

D: .
V: TRBV4-1
size: .
J: TRBJ1-4
CDR3: CASSQEGVGATNEKLFF
DNA: TGCGCCAGCAGCCAAGAAGGGGTTGGGGCAACTAATGAAAAACTGTTTTTT

D: TRBD2
V: TRBV18
size: few
J: TRBJ2-2
CDR3: CASSLTSASNTGELFF
DNA: TGTGCCAGCTCGCTGACTAGCGCGTCGAACACCGGGGAGCTGTTTTTT

D: .
V: TRBV5-4
size: .
J: TRBJ2-1
CDR3: CASTYGGEQFF
DNA: TGTGCCAGCACTTACGGCGGTGAGCAGTTCTTC

D: .
V: TRBV4-2
size: .
J: TRBJ1-2
CDR3: CASSQEGRIGYGYTF
DNA: TGTGCCAGCAGCCAAGAGGGGAGGATCGGCTATGGCTACACCTTC

D: TRBD2
V: TRBV6-4
size: .
J: TRBJ2-1
CDR3: CAPDSSTSGITYNEQFF
DNA: TGTGCCCCCGACTCTTCGACTAGCGGGATCACCTACAATGAGCAGTTCTTC

D: .
V: TRBV7-8
size: .
J: TRBJ1-3
CDR3: CASTRLDLSGNTIYF
DNA: TGTGCCAGCACCCGACTGGACCTCTCTGGAAACACCATATATTTT

D: TRBD1
V: TRBV15
size: .
J: TRBJ1-2
CDR3: CATSKDRDRISYGYTF
DNA: TGTGCCACCAGCAAGGACAGGGATAGGATTAGCTATGGCTACACCTTC

D: .
V: TRBV5-1
size: .
J: TRBJ2-3
CDR3: CASSLGGSANTDTQYF
DNA: TGCGCCAGCAGCTTGGGAGGGTCAGCAAACACAGATACGCAGTATTTT

D: TRBD2
V: TRBV5-1
size: .
J: TRBJ2-5
CDR3: CASSVGLAVQETQYF
DNA: TGCGCCAGCAGCGTCGGACTAGCGGTACAAGAGACCCAGTACTTC

D: .
V: TRBV28
size: .
J: TRBJ1-2
CDR3: CASSLPLSAQTRGGYTF
DNA: TGTGCCAGCAGTTTACCCCTAAGCGCACAAACGAGAGGTGGCTACACCTTC

D: .
V: TRBV25-1
size: .
J: TRBJ2-3
CDR3: CASEFTDGPTDTQYF
DNA: TGTGCCAGCGAATTTACGGACGGACCCACAGATACGCAGTATTTT

D: TRBD2
V: TRBV28
size: .
J: TRBJ2-1
CDR3: CASTPWAGGSGGNEQFF
DNA: TGTGCCAGCACGCCCTGGGCGGGAGGAAGTGGGGGCAATGAGCAGTTCTTC

D: TRBD1
V: TRBV13
size: once
J: TRBJ2-7
CDR3: CASSLGQGAQVAHEQYF
DNA: TGTGCCAGCAGCCTCGGACAGGGGGCCCAGGTAGCCCACGAGCAGTACTTC

D: TRBD2
V: TRBV5-6
size: .
J: TRBJ2-3
CDR3: CASSSFGLAGADTQYF
DNA: TGTGCCAGCAGCTCCTTTGGACTAGCGGGAGCAGATACGCAGTATTTT

D: .
V: TRBV19
size: once
J: TRBJ2-7
CDR3: CASSILLSEGYEQYF
DNA: TGTGCCAGTAGTATTCTGCTCTCGGAGGGATACGAGCAGTACTTC

D: TRBD2
V: TRBV5-4
size: .
J: TRBJ2-1
CDR3: CASSLGFSGSLNEQFF
DNA: TGTGCCAGCAGCTTGGGGTTCAGCGGGAGTCTGAATGAGCAGTTCTTC

D: .
V: TRBV29-1
size: .
J: TRBJ1-4
CDR3: CSAASGFEEVKLFF
DNA: TGCAGCGCAGCCTCAGGTTTTGAGGAGGTAAAACTGTTTTTT

D: .
V: TRBV28
size: .
J: TRBJ1-1
CDR3: CASSSQRLGAFF
DNA: TGTGCCAGCAGTTCACAACGGCTCGGAGCTTTCTTT

D: TRBD2
V: TRBV5-1
size: .
J: TRBJ2-7
CDR3: CASSLPSGLYEQYF
DNA: TGCGCCAGCAGCTTGCCTAGCGGGCTCTACGAGCAGTACTTC

D: TRBD2
V: TRBV5-1
size: few
J: TRBJ2-3
CDR3: CASSPGGSKTDTQYF
DNA: TGCGCCAGCAGCCCGGGGGGGAGTAAGACAGATACGCAGTATTTT